One T cell receptor (beta chain) is described in this entry. This clonotype has more than one count but fewer than ten. It lacks a known antigen. Per-base quality was not reported, and no clone a single base away is much larger than it. Data came from an Illumina NovaSeq 6000. TCRalpha and TCRbeta cDNA libraries were constructed by 5'RACE with constant-segment primers, with sample barcodes and unique molecular identifiers being introduced. RNA was extracted from every sample with Trizol reagent. The libraries were amplified in two PCR steps, and the second step added a second sample barcode and Illumina TruSeq adapters. Libraries were sequenced on an Illumina NovaSeq with 2 x 150 bp paired-end reads. The original pipeline was this. Demultiplexing of reads and collapsing into UMI-guided consensus sequences were performed with migec v1.2.7. Using mixcr v2.1.11, UMI consensuses were aligned to TRA and TRB V and J templates and then assembled into clonotypes. Clonotypes were classified as expanded or contracted when called significant by both edgeR and NoisET, with noise models trained on biological replicates. For edgeR calls, a false discovery rate-adjusted p below 0.01 and a log2 fold-change threshold of 1 were applied. As an exploratory analysis of dynamics, PCA with hierarchical clustering was applied to max-normalized trajectories of the 1000 most abundant clonotypes. The CD4 or CD8 phenotype of responding clones was assigned using the separately sequenced CD4+ and CD8+ repertoires. TCRdb took the public reads, trimmed them with fastp at Q25, ran MiXCR for clone calling and kept in-frame beta chains. Each CDR3 protein gets just one entry, which takes the most common genes and DNA from the rows behind it. TCRdb, not the original authors, processed these V and J calls. The table for this sample lists around 340,000 distinct CDR3 sequences; roughly 21% of them were counted only once. The leading ten clones occupy approximately 12% of the sample.

V is pruned by 1 base and J by 6 bases, leaving 12 bases of the junction without a gene match. The CDR3 goes from the cysteine to the phenylalanine over 17 residues. Only the CDR3 DNA is retained, 51 bases long and in frame from the first base. This record belongs to a study of T-cell memory formation after mild COVID-19 (dated by TCRdb to the early 2020s). Study-wide context: TCR sequence clusters from the two donors were found to be largely donor specific. T-cell clones expanding and contracting after mild COVID-19 in a couple of donors were tracked by longitudinal TCRalpha and TCRbeta repertoire sequencing. The cohort comprised two young, previously healthy adult volunteers, one female and one male. Overall results and qualifications from the work: Contracting CD4+ clones appeared mostly in the CM and EM memory subsets, whereas CD8+ clones were enriched in EMRA. The study included only two mild cases, and larger cohorts that include severe cases with pre-infection samples were judged to be necessary. The second-wave clones that peaked on day 37 were not confirmed to be SARS-CoV-2 specific. From day 15 to 85, contracting clones showed balanced CD4/CD8 phenotypes, whereas a second wave of clones that expanded from day 15 to 37 leaned towards CD4+. Some responding clones were detected in pre-infection memory, which suggested that pre-existing cross-reactive memory T cells had joined the SARS-CoV-2 response.

Ficoll-Paque density gradient centrifugation was used to isolate PBMCs. The clonotype originates from an adult woman who had mild COVID-19 (a few samples of this study predate the infection). The sample titles of this study are shuffled in the database, so cell type and time point are left out; the donor was told from shared clones. Sequenced input: PBMCs or a T cell subset sorted from them (not recorded which). The V and J genes are TRBV12-3 or TRBV12-4 and TRBJ2-3; the central 8 bases match TRBD2. The CDR3 region: CASSLGPGTSNLDTQYF. The sequence in DNA is TGTGCCAGCAGTTTAGGGCCCGGGACTAGTAATCTCGATACGCAGTATTTT.